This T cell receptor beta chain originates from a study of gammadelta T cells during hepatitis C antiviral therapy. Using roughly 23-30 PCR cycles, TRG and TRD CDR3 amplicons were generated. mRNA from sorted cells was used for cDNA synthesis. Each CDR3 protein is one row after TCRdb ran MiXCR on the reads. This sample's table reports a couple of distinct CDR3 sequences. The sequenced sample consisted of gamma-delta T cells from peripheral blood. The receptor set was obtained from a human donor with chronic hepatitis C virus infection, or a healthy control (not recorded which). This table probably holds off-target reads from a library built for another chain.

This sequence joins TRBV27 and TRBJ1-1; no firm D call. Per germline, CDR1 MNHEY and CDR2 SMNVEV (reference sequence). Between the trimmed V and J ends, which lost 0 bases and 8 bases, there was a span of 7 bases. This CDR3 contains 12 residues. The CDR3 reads CASSLSGREAFF. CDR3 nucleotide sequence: TGTGCCAGCAGTTTATCGGGCAGGGAAGCTTTCTTT.